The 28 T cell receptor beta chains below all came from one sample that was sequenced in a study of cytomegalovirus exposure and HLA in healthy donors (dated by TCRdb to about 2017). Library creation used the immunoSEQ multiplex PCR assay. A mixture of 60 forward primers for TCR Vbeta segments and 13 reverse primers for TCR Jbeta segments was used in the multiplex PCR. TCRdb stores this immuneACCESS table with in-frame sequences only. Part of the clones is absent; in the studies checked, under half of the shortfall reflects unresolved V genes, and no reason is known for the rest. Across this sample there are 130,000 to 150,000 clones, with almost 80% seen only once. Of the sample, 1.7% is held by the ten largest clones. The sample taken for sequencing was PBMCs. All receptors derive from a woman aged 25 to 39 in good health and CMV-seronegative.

In nucleotides, the CDR3 is TGCGCCAGCAGCTTGACACGGACAGTCTTAACCTACGAGCAGTACTTC. Translation gives CASSLTRTVLTYEQYF. The chain employs TRBV5-1 and TRBJ2-7; D possibly corresponds to TRBD1 (6 bases). The CDR3 runs 16 residues. Germline loops: CDR1 SGHRS, CDR2 YFSETQ. The germline V and J ends were trimmed by 1 base and 2 bases, with 16 bases remaining between them.

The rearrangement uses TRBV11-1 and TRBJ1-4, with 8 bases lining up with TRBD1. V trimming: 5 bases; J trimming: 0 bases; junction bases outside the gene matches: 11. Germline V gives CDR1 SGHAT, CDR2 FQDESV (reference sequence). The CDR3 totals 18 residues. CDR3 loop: CASSPVGDRKATNEKLFF. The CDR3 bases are TGTGCCAGCAGCCCGGTGGGGGACAGGAAGGCAACTAATGAAAAACTGTTTTTT.

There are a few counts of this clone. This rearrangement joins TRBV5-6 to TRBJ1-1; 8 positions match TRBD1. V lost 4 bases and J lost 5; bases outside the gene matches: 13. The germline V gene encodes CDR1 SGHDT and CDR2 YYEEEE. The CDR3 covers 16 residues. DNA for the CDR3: TGTGCCAGCAGCCGTACGACAGGGACAGGTCGGACTGAAGCTTTCTTT. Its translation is CASSRTTGTGRTEAFF.

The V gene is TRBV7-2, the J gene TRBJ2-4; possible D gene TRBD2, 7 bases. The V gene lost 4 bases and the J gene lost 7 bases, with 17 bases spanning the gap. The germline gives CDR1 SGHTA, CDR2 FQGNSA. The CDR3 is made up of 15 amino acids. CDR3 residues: CASSSGRGGLNIQYF. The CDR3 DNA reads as TGTGCCAGCAGCTCGGGAAGGGGGGGGTTGAACATTCAGTACTTC.

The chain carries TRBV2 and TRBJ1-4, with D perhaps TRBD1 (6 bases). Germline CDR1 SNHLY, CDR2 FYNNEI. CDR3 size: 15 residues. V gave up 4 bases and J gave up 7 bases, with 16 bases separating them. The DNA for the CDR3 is TGTGCCAGCAGTGGACGCACAGGGATGACTGAAAAACTGTTTTTT. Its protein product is CASSGRTGMTEKLFF.

This CDR3 reads CASAQGTGGLFF. Here the CDR3 DNA reads TGTGCCAGCGCTCAGGGGACCGGTGGGCTGTTTTTT. The chain couples TRBV18 to TRBJ2-2; tentative D call: TRBD1 (6 bases). The CDR3 sequence is 12 residues long. V shed 8 bases and J shed 13 bases, with 17 bases lying between them. Germline CDR1 is KGHSH and CDR2 is LQKENI. The whole variable domain, filled in from reference TRBV18 and TRBJ2-2, reads NAGVMQNPRHLVRRRGQEARLRCSPMKGHSHVYWYRQLPEEGLKFMVYLQKENIIDESGMPKERFSAEFPKEGPSILRIQQVVRGDSAAYFCASAQGTGGLFFGEGSRLTVL.

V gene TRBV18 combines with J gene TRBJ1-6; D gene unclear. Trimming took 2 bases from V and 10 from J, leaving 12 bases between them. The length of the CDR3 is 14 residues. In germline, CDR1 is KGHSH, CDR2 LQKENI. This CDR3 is CASSPSLGSSPLHF. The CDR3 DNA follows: TGTGCCAGCTCACCAAGCCTCGGGTCCTCACCCCTCCACTTT.

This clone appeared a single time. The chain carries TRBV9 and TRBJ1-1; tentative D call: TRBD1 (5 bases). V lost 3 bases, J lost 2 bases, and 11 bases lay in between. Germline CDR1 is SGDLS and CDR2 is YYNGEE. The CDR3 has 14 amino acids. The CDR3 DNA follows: TGTGCCAGCAGCGCAGGGATTATCAACACTGAAGCTTTCTTT. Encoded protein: CASSAGIINTEAFF. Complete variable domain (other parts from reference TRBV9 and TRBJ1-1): DSGVTQTPKHLITATGQRVTLRCSPRSGDLSVYWYQQSLDQGLQFLIQYYNGEERAKGNILERFSAQQFPDLHSELNLSSLELGDSALYFCASSAGIINTEAFFGQGTRLTVV.

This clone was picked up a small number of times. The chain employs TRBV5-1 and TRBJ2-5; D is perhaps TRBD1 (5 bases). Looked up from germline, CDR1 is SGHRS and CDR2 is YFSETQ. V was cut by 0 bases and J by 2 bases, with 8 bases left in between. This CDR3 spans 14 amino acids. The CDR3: CASSLAAGQETQYF. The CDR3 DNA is TGCGCCAGCAGCTTGGCGGCAGGGCAAGAGACCCAGTACTTC. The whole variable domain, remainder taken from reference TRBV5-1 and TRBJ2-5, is KAGVTQTPRYLIKTRGQQVTLSCSPISGHRSVSWYQQTPGQGLQFLFEYFSETQRNKGNFPGRFSGRQFSNSRSEMNVSTLELGDSALYLCASSLAAGQETQYFGPGTRLLVL.

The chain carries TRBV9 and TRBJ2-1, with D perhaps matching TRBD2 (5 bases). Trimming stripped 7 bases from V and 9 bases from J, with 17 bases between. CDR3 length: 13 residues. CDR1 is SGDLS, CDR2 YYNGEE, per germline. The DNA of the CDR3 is TGTGCCAGCGACCCGGACTCGCGGCGTGAGCAGTTCTTC. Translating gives CASDPDSRREQFF.

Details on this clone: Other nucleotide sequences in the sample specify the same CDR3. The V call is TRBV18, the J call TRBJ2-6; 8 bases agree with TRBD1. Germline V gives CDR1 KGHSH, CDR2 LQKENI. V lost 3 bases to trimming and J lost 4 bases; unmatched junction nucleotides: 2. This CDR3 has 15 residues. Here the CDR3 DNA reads TGTGCCAGCTCACCGACAGGGGCCGGGGCCAACGTCCTGACTTTC. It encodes CASSPTGAGANVLTF.

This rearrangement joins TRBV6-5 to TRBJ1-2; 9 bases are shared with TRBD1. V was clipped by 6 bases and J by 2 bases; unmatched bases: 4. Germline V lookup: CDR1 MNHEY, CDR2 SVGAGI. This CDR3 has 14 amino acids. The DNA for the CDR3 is TGTGCCAGCAGGGGGACAGGGACCAACTATGGCTACACCTTC. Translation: CASRGTGTNYGYTF.

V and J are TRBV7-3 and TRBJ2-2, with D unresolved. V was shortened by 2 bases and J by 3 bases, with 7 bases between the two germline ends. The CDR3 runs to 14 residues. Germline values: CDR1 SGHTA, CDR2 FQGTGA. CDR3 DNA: TGTGCCAGCAGCTTATCAGGTCACACCGGGGAGCTGTTTTTT. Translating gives CASSLSGHTGELFF.

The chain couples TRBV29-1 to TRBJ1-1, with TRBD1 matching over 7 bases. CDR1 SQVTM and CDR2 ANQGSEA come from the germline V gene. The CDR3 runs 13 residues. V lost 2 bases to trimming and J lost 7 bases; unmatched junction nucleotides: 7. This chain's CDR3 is CSVEPPGQIEAFF. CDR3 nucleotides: TGCAGCGTTGAACCCCCGGGACAGATTGAAGCTTTCTTT.

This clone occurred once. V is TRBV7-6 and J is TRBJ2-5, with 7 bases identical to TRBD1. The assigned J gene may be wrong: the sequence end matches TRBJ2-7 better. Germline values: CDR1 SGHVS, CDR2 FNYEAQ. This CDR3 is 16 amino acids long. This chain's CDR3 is CASSQWEDRDSYEQYF. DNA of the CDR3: TGTGCCAGCAGCCAATGGGAAGACAGGGACTCCTACGAGCAGTACTTC.

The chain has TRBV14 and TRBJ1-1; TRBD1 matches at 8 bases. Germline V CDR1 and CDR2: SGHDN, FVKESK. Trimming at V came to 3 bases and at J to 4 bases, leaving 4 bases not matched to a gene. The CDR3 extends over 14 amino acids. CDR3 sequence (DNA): TGTGCCAGCAGCCAGGCAGGGGGCTTCACTGAAGCTTTCTTT. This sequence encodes CASSQAGGFTEAFF. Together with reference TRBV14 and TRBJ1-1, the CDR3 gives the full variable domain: EAGVTQFPSHSVIEKGQTVTLRCDPISGHDNLYWYRRVMGKEIKFLLHFVKESKQDESGMPNNRFLAERTGGTYSTLKVQPAELEDSGVYFCASSQAGGFTEAFFGQGTRLTVV.

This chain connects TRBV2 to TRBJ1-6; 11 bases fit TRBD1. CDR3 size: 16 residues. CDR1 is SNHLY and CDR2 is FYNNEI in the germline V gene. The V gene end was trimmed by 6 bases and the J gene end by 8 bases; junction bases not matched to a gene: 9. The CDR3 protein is CASSATDRGQYSPLHF. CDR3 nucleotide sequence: TGTGCCAGCAGCGCTACGGACAGGGGGCAATATTCACCCCTCCACTTT.

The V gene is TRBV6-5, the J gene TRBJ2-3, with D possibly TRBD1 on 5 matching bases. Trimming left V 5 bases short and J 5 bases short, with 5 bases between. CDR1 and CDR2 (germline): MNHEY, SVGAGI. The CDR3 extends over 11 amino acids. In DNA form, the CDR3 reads TGTGCCAGCAGTCAGGGAGATACGCAGTATTTT. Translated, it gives CASSQGDTQYF.

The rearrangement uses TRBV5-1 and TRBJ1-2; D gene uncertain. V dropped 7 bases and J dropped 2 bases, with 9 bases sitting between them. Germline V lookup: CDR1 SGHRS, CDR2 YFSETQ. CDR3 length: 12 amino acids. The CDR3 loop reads CASSGENYGYTF. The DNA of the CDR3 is TGCGCCAGCTCCGGAGAGAACTATGGCTACACCTTC.

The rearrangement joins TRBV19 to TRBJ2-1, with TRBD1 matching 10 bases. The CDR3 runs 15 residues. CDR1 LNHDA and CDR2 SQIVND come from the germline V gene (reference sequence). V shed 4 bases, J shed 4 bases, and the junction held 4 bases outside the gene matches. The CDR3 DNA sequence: TGTGCCAGTAGTAGGGGGACAGGGGCTTACAATGAGCAGTTCTTC. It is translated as CASSRGTGAYNEQFF.

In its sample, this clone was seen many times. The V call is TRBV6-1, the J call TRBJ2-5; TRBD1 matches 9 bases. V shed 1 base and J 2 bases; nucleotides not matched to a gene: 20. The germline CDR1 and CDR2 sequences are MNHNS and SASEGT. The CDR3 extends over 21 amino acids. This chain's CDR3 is CASSEDRDRGVSASGQETQYF. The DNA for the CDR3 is TGTGCCAGCAGTGAAGATCGAGACAGGGGGGTATCTGCAAGCGGGCAAGAGACCCAGTACTTC.

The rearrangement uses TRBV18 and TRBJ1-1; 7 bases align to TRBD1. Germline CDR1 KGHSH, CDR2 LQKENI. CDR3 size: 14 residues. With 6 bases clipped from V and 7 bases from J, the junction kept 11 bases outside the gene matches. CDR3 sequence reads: CASSPGQAIFEAFF. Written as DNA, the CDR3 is TGTGCCAGCTCGCCCGGACAGGCAATCTTTGAAGCTTTCTTT.

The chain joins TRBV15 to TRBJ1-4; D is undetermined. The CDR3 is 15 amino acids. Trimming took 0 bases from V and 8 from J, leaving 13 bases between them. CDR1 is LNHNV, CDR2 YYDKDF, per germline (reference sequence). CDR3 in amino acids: CATSRDQGGGEKLFF. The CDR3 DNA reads TGTGCCACCAGCAGAGATCAAGGCGGAGGGGAAAAACTGTTTTTT.

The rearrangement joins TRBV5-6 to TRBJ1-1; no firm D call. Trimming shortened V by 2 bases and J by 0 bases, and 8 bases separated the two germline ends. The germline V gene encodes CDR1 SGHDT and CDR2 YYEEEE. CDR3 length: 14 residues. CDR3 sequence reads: CASSFPGLNTEAFF. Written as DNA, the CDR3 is TGTGCCAGCAGCTTCCCCGGGTTGAACACTGAAGCTTTCTTT.

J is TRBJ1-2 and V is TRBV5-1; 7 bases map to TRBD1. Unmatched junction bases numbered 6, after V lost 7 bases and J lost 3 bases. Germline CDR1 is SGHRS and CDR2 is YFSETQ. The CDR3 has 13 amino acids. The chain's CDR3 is CASRDRVDYGYTF. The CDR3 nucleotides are TGCGCCAGCCGAGACAGGGTCGACTATGGCTACACCTTC.

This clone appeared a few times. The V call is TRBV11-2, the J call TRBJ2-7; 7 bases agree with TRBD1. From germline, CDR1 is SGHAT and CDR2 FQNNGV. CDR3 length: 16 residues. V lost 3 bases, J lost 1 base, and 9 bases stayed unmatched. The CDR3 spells CASSFTGTVKSYEQYF. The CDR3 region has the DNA TGTGCCAGCAGCTTCACCGGGACAGTAAAATCCTACGAGCAGTACTTC.

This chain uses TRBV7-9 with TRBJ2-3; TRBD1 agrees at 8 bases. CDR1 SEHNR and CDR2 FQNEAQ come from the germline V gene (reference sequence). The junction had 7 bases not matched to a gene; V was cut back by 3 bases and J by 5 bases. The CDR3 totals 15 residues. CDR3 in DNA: TGTGCCAGCAGCTTCCGGGACAGGCTGGTAGATACGCAGTATTTT. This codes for CASSFRDRLVDTQYF. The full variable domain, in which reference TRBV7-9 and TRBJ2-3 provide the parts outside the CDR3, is DTGVSQNPRHKITKRGQNVTFRCDPISEHNRLYWYRQTLGQGPEFLTYFQNEAQLEKSRLLSDRFSAERPKGSFSTLEIQRTEQGDSAMYLCASSFRDRLVDTQYFGPGTRLTVL.

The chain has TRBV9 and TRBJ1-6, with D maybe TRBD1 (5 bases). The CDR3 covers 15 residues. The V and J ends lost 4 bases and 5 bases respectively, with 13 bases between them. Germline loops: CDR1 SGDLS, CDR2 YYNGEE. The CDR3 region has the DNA TGTGCCAGCAGCACCCGGGGGGAGAATAATTCACCCCTCCACTTT. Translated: CASSTRGENNSPLHF. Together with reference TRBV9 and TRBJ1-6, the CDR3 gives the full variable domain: DSGVTQTPKHLITATGQRVTLRCSPRSGDLSVYWYQQSLDQGLQFLIQYYNGEERAKGNILERFSAQQFPDLHSELNLSSLELGDSALYFCASSTRGENNSPLHFGNGTRLTVT.